The rows below give T cell receptor beta chains drawn from one sample of a study of blood T cell repertoires in COVID-19. Assay: immunoSEQ multiplex PCR; the TCRdb copy retains only in-frame clones and omits some. The sample lists approximately 73,000 clones; roughly 86% were seen once. Sequencing input: peripheral blood. These receptors all come from a woman aged 60-75 years with acute or convalescent COVID-19. Both conserved end residues are part of each CDR3. A D gene is named only where the DNA matches it firmly. The listing skips clone size in some rows; elsewhere it reads once, few, many or a size class.

CDR3 protein | CDR3 DNA | J gene | clone size | D gene | V gene
CASIAGGPTDTQYF | TGTGCCAGCATCGCGGGGGGGCCGACAGATACGCAGTATTTT | TRBJ2-3 | . | TRBD2 | TRBV28
CASSLGGGISYEQYF | TGTGCCAGCAGCTTAGGGGGCGGGATCTCCTACGAGCAGTACTTC | TRBJ2-7 | . | . | TRBV7-6
CASSLALRDKTYEQYF | TGTGCCAGCAGCTTAGCGCTTCGGGACAAAACCTACGAGCAGTACTTC | TRBJ2-7 | . | . | TRBV7-6
CASSQRTSGTGGETQYF | TGCGCCAGCAGCCAAAGGACTAGCGGGACCGGTGGTGAGACCCAGTACTTC | TRBJ2-5 | . | TRBD2 | TRBV4-3
CAGKGDFGTEAFF | TGTGCCGGCAAGGGGGATTTTGGCACTGAAGCTTTCTTT | TRBJ1-1 | . | . | TRBV2
CAGTLAGNSYEQYF | TGTGCCGGCACTCTAGCGGGGAACTCCTACGAGCAGTACTTC | TRBJ2-7 | . | TRBD2 | TRBV30
CASSGWAPGNTIYF | TGTGCCAGCAGCGGTTGGGCGCCTGGAAACACCATATATTTT | TRBJ1-3 | . | . | TRBV9
CASSRGTRGNSEQFF | TGTGCCAGCAGCCGAGGGACTAGGGGAAACTCCGAGCAGTTCTTC | TRBJ2-1 | . | TRBD2 | TRBV7-7
CASSLREGNTEAFF | TGCGCCAGCAGCTTGAGGGAGGGGAACACTGAAGCTTTCTTT | TRBJ1-1 | once | . | TRBV5-1
CASSGDREHQPQHF | TGTGCCAGCAGCGGGGACAGGGAGCATCAGCCCCAGCATTTT | TRBJ1-5 | . | TRBD1 | TRBV2
CASSQTTGENQPQHF | TGTGCCAGCAGCCAAACAACAGGGGAGAATCAGCCCCAGCATTTT | TRBJ1-5 | . | TRBD1 | TRBV3-1/TRBV3-2
CSVRPTGNGKLFF | TGCAGCGTTCGCCCCACAGGGAACGGAAAACTGTTTTTT | TRBJ1-4 | . | . | TRBV29-1
CASSPQTSGSTDTQYF | TGTGCCAGTAGTCCGCAAACTAGCGGTAGCACAGATACGCAGTATTTT | TRBJ2-3 | . | TRBD2 | TRBV19
CASSFSIYTQYF | TGTGCCAGCAGTTTCAGTATCTATACGCAGTATTTT | TRBJ2-3 | . | . | TRBV28
CASSLALANNEQFF | TGTGCCAGCAGCTTAGCGCTAGCGAACAATGAGCAGTTCTTC | TRBJ2-1 | . | . | TRBV11-2
CASSFSPTGTDGELFF | TGTGCCAGCAGCTTTTCTCCAACTGGGACAGACGGGGAGCTGTTTTTT | TRBJ2-2 | . | TRBD1 | TRBV7-9
CASSEGRGGETQYF | TGTGCCAGCAGTGAAGGGCGGGGAGGGGAGACCCAGTACTTC | TRBJ2-5 | once | TRBD2 | TRBV2
CASSRGAGAGTEAFF | TGTGCCAGCAGTAGGGGCGCGGGGGCCGGGACTGAAGCTTTCTTT | TRBJ1-1 | . | . | TRBV27
CAISESRDSRDTQYF | TGTGCCATCAGTGAGTCGAGGGACTCTAGAGATACGCAGTATTTT | TRBJ2-3 | . | . | TRBV10-3
CASSLPHRRETQYF | TGTGCCAGCAGTTTACCCCACCGGAGGGAGACCCAGTACTTC | TRBJ2-5 | . | . | TRBV28
CASSEEGWAFF | TGTGCCAGCAGTGAAGAGGGGTGGGCTTTCTTT | TRBJ1-1 | once | . | TRBV2
CASSPGTRGSNEQFF | TGTGCCAGCAGCCCGGGGACTAGGGGTTCCAATGAGCAGTTCTTC | TRBJ2-1 | . | TRBD2 | TRBV3-1/TRBV3-2
CASSFLVLAGEVSTDTQYF | TGTGCCAGCAGTTTTCTGGTTCTAGCGGGGGAGGTTAGCACAGATACGCAGTATTTT | TRBJ2-3 | . | TRBD2 | TRBV28
CASSNPGESERNTIYF | TGTGCCAGTAGTAACCCTGGGGAGAGCGAAAGAAACACCATATATTTT | TRBJ1-3 | . | . | TRBV19
CASSLGQAGNTIYF | TGCGCCAGCAGCTTGGGACAGGCGGGAAACACCATATATTTT | TRBJ1-3 | . | . | TRBV5-1
CASSPDRAYNSPLHF | TGTGCCAGCAGCCCCGACAGGGCCTATAATTCACCCCTCCACTTT | TRBJ1-6 | . | TRBD1 | TRBV6-6
CATHRGGNEKLFF | TGCGCCACTCACAGGGGGGGAAATGAAAAACTGTTTTTT | TRBJ1-4 | . | TRBD1 | TRBV4-1
CASSLTPADYGYTF | TGTGCCAGCAGCTTAACCCCTGCGGACTATGGCTACACCTTC | TRBJ1-2 | . | . | TRBV7-2
CASSQGTAYGYTF | TGTGCCAGCAGCCAAGGAACAGCCTATGGCTACACCTTC | TRBJ1-2 | . | . | TRBV4-2
CATWGGDYGYTF | TGTGCCACCTGGGGGGGGGACTATGGCTACACCTTC | TRBJ1-2 | . | . | TRBV19
CASSLVAGTGTEAFF | TGTGCCAGCAGCTTAGTGGCGGGGACCGGCACTGAAGCTTTCTTT | TRBJ1-1 | . | . | TRBV7-2
CASSSSGAIETQYF | . | TRBJ2-5 | few | . | TRBV6-5
CAITSPGLPYEQYF | TGTGCCATCACCTCACCAGGTCTCCCCTACGAGCAGTACTTC | TRBJ2-7 | . | . | TRBV10-3
CASSQAPDSGSVYF | TGTGCCAGCAGCCAAGCTCCGGATAGCGGGAGCGTGTACTTC | TRBJ2-7 | once | TRBD2 | TRBV3-1/TRBV3-2
CASSVGRTPYEQYF | TGTGCCAGCAGCGTAGGGAGGACCCCCTACGAGCAGTACTTC | TRBJ2-7 | . | . | TRBV9
CASSSQDRHYGYTF | TGTGCCAGCAGCTCACAGGACAGGCACTATGGCTACACCTTC | TRBJ1-2 | . | TRBD1 | TRBV9
CAISGTAGIGTEAFF | TGTGCCATCAGTGGGACCGCAGGGATTGGAACTGAAGCTTTCTTT | TRBJ1-1 | . | . | TRBV10-3
CASSLGSWNTEAFF | TGTGCCAGCTCCTTGGGGAGTTGGAACACTGAAGCTTTCTTT | TRBJ1-1 | . | . | TRBV5-5
CASSARQVRIYGYTF | TGTGCCAGCAGTGCTCGACAGGTGAGGATCTATGGCTACACCTTC | TRBJ1-2 | once | . | TRBV28
CASSPRTSGGARYNEQFF | TGTGCCAGCAGCCCACGTACAAGCGGGGGGGCTAGATACAATGAGCAGTTCTTC | TRBJ2-1 | . | TRBD2 | TRBV7-2